This T cell receptor beta chain was profiled in a study of OX40 agonist ivuxolimab in advanced cancers. Study-level information: Age averaged around 58 years (range roughly 23 to 90), and 80% to 90% were male. There were three patients with partial responses, one having hepatocellular carcinoma and two cutaneous melanoma.

The CDR3 is 12 amino acids. The V gene's germline CDR1 is SQVTM and CDR2 ANQGSEA. Between the trimmed V and J ends, which lost 6 bases and 5 bases, there was a span of 13 bases. TCRdb's table, derived via immunoSEQ multiplex PCR, lists solely in-frame clones and lacks some. Of tens of thousands of clones listed, 80% to 90% are singletons. V is TRBV29-1 and J is TRBJ2-5, with a tentative D call TRBD1 (5 bases). Sequenced here: CD4+ or CD8+ T cells sorted from blood, sampled in a trial of the OX40 agonist ivuxolimab. The sequence derives from an adult with an advanced solid tumor such as melanoma, head and neck, liver or kidney cancer. CDR3 sequence: CSVEWGTETQYF. Here the CDR3 DNA reads TGCAGCGTCGAATGGGGCACTGAGACCCAGTACTTC.